Given below is one T cell receptor (beta chain) in context. The source of the sample is a study of shared clonotypes between healthy human individuals. TCRdb's table, derived via immunoSEQ multiplex PCR, lists solely in-frame clones and lacks some. The sample shows 1 million to 1.3 million clones, about four fifths of them seen only once. The germline V gene encodes CDR1 SGHTA and CDR2 FQGNSA. V shed 4 bases and J shed 12 bases, with 15 bases lying between them. The CDR3 runs 12 residues. This TCR derives from a man between 18 and 29 years old in good health. Some clones in this sample may be carry-over from other donors' samples. This chain links TRBV7-2 with TRBJ1-2; D is undetermined. The sample consisted of memory CD4+ T cells from PBMCs. The subset denotes: CD45RA-negative fraction. The CDR3 protein is CASSSKYELHTF. The CDR3, as DNA: TGTGCCAGCAGCTCTAAGTATGAGCTGCACACCTTC.